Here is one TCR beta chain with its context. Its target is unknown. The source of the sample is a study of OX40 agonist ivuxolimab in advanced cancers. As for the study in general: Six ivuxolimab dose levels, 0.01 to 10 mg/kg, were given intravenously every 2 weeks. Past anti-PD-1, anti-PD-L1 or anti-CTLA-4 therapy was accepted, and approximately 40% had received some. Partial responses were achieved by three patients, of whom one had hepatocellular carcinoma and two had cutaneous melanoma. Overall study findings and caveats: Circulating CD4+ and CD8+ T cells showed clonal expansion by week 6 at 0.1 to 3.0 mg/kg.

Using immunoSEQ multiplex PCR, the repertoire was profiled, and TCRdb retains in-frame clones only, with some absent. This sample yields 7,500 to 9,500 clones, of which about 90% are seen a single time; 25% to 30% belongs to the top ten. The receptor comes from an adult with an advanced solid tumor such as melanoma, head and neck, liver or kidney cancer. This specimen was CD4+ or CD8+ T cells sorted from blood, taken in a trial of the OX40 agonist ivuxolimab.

CDR3 nucleotide sequence: TGTGCCAGCAGTGACTCGGAAGGGGATGGCTACACCTTC. The encoded protein is CASSDSEGDGYTF. The chain is built from TRBV6-4 and TRBJ1-2, with a tentative D call TRBD1 (5 bases). In germline, CDR1 is MRHNA, CDR2 SNTAGT. Trimming shortened V by 0 bases and J by 6 bases, and 8 bases separated the two germline ends. CDR3 length: 13 residues.